Sequencing of this TCR beta chain was carried out in a study of cytomegalovirus exposure and HLA in healthy donors. This CDR3 spans 12 amino acids. CDR1 and CDR2 (germline): LNHDA, SQIVND (reference sequence). V was shortened by 8 bases and J by 2 bases, with 9 bases between the two germline ends. Here immunoSEQ multiplex PCR was the method, and the copy in TCRdb shows in-frame clones only, minus some. The top ten clones hold about 3.8% of a sample with 65,000 to 90,000 clones, 70% to 90% of them seen once. Sequenced sample: PBMCs. This receptor was taken from a woman in her late teens or twenties in good health and CMV-seropositive. V gene TRBV19 combines with J gene TRBJ1-1; tentatively, D is TRBD1 (5 bases). The CDR3 nucleotides read TGTGCCAGTGGCAGGGTTAACACTGAAGCTTTCTTT. Translating gives CASGRVNTEAFF.